What follows describes a single T cell receptor (beta chain). Its specificity is not known. The CDR3 contains 13 residues. The V gene's germline CDR1 is SGHTA and CDR2 FQGTGA. V lost 5 bases and J lost 0, with 7 bases in between. These data come from a study of OX40 agonist ivuxolimab in advanced cancers. Findings of the study overall: At doses 0.1 to 3.0 mg/kg, CD4+ and CD8+ clones expanded. The average count of expanded clones was higher among CD8+ T cells than among CD4+.

TCRdb's copy holds only in-frame clones and misses some; the assay was immunoSEQ multiplex PCR. The table shows roughly 80,000 clones, with 83% occurring only once. Autoimmune disease history or systemic immunosuppression led to patient exclusion. The sequencing here drew on CD4+ or CD8+ T cells sorted from blood, taken in a trial of the OX40 agonist ivuxolimab. V gene TRBV7-3 combines with J gene TRBJ1-2, with D unclear. The receptor was isolated from an adult with an advanced solid tumor such as melanoma, head and neck, liver or kidney cancer. The CDR3 DNA reads as TGTGCCAGCAGCCCGGCCCCTAACTATGGCTACACCTTC. It specifies CASSPAPNYGYTF.